This TCR beta chain originates from a study of immune cell composition in non-small cell lung cancer (dated by TCRdb to about 2017). With regard to the full study: Histologic subtype, mainly lung adenocarcinoma or squamous cell carcinoma, was assigned on the basis of H&E together with p63, CK5, Napsin A and TTF-1 immunohistochemistry. Using Adaptive Biotechnologies, the researchers ran TCR-beta sequencing on fewer than 45 paired NSCLC tumour and non-adjacent lung specimens, along with 25 to 30 tumour-only specimens. Supplementary cohort #1 consisted of roughly eleven lung adenocarcinoma cases with paired tumour/lung TCR-beta sequencing and with TIL populations generated to assess tumour reactivity. Several tumour specimens that had TCR-beta data belonged to rare histological subtypes and were left out of the subtype comparisons.

General conclusions and limits of the study: Compared with lung adenocarcinoma tumours, lung squamous cell carcinoma showed significantly higher Top 10 clone scores and productive clonality. Nearly half of NSCLC cases had tumour-associated clones >0.5%, found in 33% of adenocarcinomas compared with around 75% of squamous carcinomas. No significant correlation was found between smoking pack-years and tumour TCR-beta clonality. The reactivity cohort included only 9 to 10 cases, and whether tumour-reactive clones share sequences with the dominant in vivo tumour-associated clones was not shown. Across about 10 adenocarcinoma cases, TIL tumour reactivity correlated strongly with maximal tumour-associated clone frequency but not with overall clonality.

V is cut by 6 bases and J by 6 bases, and the space between the germline ends is 12 bases. Sequences KGHSH (CDR1) and LQKENI (CDR2) are obtained from the germline V gene. The CDR3, cysteine through phenylalanine, is 12 amino acids long. Kept here is only the CDR3 DNA, which spans 36 bases and is read in frame from base 1. A two-step multiplex PCR amplified TCR-beta CDR3 regions from genomic DNA, and the second step of the PCR added Illumina-compatible adaptors. TCR-beta immunosequencing was performed on an Illumina platform as a commercial immunoSEQ service. As for the original processing: Repertoires were summarised as Top 10 Clones, the percentage of T-cell templates from the ten most frequent sequences, and productive clonality. Values of productive clonality ranged from 0 to 1, with a monoclonal population indicated by a value of 1. Using log10 scatter plots, tumour-associated clones were identified as sequences that made up at least 0.1% of tumour T-cell templates yet were absent from the matched non-adjacent lung. Analyses were done in GraphPad Prism7 and R, with Student's t-tests for two-group comparisons, ANOVA for stages, and linear regression for relationships. TCRdb took over this immuneACCESS table, retaining in-frame rearrangements with V and J assigned. Such tables are incomplete; in checked studies, under half of the missing clones stem from an unresolved V gene, and the remainder is unexplained. V, J and clone size are taken as reported in that table, and D and trimming were inferred from the DNA itself. The sample includes around 13,000 clones, with 81% observed a single time. Around 10% of the sample is taken by the ten largest.

About this clone itself: Its antigen target is currently unknown. It has no much larger one-base neighbor in the sample; base qualities were not kept.

Genomic DNA was isolated with the QIAamp DNA kit from frozen aliquots of single-cell suspensions that had not been sorted. The tumour samples consisted of non-small cell lung cancer tissue that had been surgically resected. Tissues were received within 2 hours of resection and were immediately processed into single-cell suspensions. Tissue was broken up mechanically, digested enzymatically with DNase I, collagenase I and hyaluronidase for 30 minutes at 37 degrees C, and then filtered and RBC-lysed. Source material: lung tumor tissue. The TCR was taken from a human donor with non-small cell lung cancer. The chain is made from TRBV18 and TRBJ2-7; the D gene could be TRBD1 or TRBD2, each one agreeing over 5 bases. The DNA sequence reads TGTGCCAGCTCGGCTACAGGAGGCGAGCAGTACTTC. This encodes CASSATGGEQYF.